These T cell receptor beta chains were read from a single sample in a study of post-analysis software for immune sequencing data. TCRdb itself ran the PCR reads through MiXCR, one entry per CDR3 protein. The repertoire has some 500,000 distinct CDR3 sequences, under 55% of them found once; the top ten carry about 12%. The sequencing sample was made of blood. These receptors originate from a girl between 10 and 17 years old with multiple sclerosis. Each CDR3 is given without its conserved first and last residue. The D gene is left open where the match is weak.

V,J,D,CDR3
TRBV7-3,TRBJ2-1,NA,ASSIWERILF
TRBV29-1,TRBJ2-5,NA,SVAAPPQETQY
TRBV7-9,TRBJ2-1,TRBD2,ASSLGTSGLDEQF
TRBV28,TRBJ2-3,TRBD2,ASRLLAGATDTQY
TRBV9,TRBJ2-3,NA,ASSFETGTDTQY
TRBV20-1,TRBJ2-1,TRBD2,SARWTSAYNEQF
TRBV20-1,TRBJ1-2,TRBD1,SAGDRGGYGYT
TRBV27,TRBJ2-7,NA,ASGQGRIYEQY
TRBV5-6,TRBJ2-7,NA,ASSIVPGEQY
TRBV20-1,TRBJ2-7,NA,SAAGMVARAYEQY
TRBV20-1,TRBJ1-5,TRBD1,SATGANQPQH
TRBV2,TRBJ2-5,NA,ASNREFETQY
TRBV21-1,TRBJ2-4,NA,ASSGPSLAKNIQY
TRBV4-3,TRBJ2-7,NA,ASSQVLGQHYEQY
TRBV9,TRBJ1-5,NA,ASSVVPNQPQH
TRBV7-6,TRBJ2-1,NA,ASSSLGGTYNEQF
TRBV6-2/TRBV6-3,TRBJ2-5,TRBD2,ASIHDVPSGRGREAQY
TRBV5-1,TRBJ1-5,NA,ASSWETENSNQPQH
TRBV4-1,TRBJ2-1,NA,ASSQAARNMGDEQF
TRBV9,TRBJ2-1,TRBD2,ASSPRGTSGESSYNEQF
TRBV27,TRBJ2-5,TRBD1,ASSQLRGRETQY
TRBV6-1,TRBJ2-7,NA,ASSEAGAGRHEQY
TRBV4-3,TRBJ1-2,NA,ASSQDRANNYGYT
TRBV20-1,TRBJ1-1,TRBD1,SAAGTVNTEAF
TRBV9,TRBJ1-1,NA,ASSSTTGPTEAF
TRBV15,TRBJ2-5,TRBD2,ATSRGLAGFQETQY
TRBV10-3,TRBJ1-4,TRBD1,AVFGTGSEKLF
TRBV12-3/TRBV12-4,TRBJ2-5,NA,ASSWTGPRQETQY
TRBV24-1,TRBJ1-2,NA,ATGGGLNYGYT
TRBV28,TRBJ1-4,NA,ASSQPTGTREKLF
TRBV12-3/TRBV12-4,TRBJ2-1,TRBD1,ASTKQGPSYNEQF
TRBV28,TRBJ1-4,TRBD1,ASTTGTAEKLF
TRBV12-3/TRBV12-4,TRBJ2-3,TRBD2,ASSPSGSIDTQY
TRBV12-3/TRBV12-4,TRBJ2-7,TRBD1,ASSRKTAEDRDEQY
TRBV28,TRBJ2-7,TRBD2,ASSFLAGGPLGQY
TRBV29-1,TRBJ2-1,NA,SVVGGTVSYNEQF
TRBV10-3,TRBJ1-2,NA,AISDLGGQYGYT
TRBV28,NA,NA,ASSQPGTDYNEQY
TRBV10-3,TRBJ1-1,TRBD1,ATIPGQGSEAF
TRBV15,TRBJ2-3,NA,ATSRANTDTQY
TRBV7-9,TRBJ2-7,NA,ASSPWAEGIYEQY
TRBV4-1,TRBJ1-1,NA,ASSQGQGTTEAF
TRBV18,TRBJ2-5,NA,ASSPPAVQETQY
TRBV20-1,TRBJ2-4,NA,SAKNIQY